This paragraph reports one TCR beta chain. Antigen specificity is unknown. This sample is part of a study of a mutant IDH1 vaccine in newly diagnosed glioma. About the research overall: Vaccine dosing followed radiotherapy by 4-6 weeks, or accompanied temozolomide cycles.

Time point noted: week 23, last vaccination. All doses held 300 ug of mutant IDH1 20-mer peptide, with topical imiquimod. Here immunoSEQ multiplex PCR was the method, and the copy in TCRdb shows in-frame clones only, minus some. The data contain approximately 81,000 clones, 75% to 85% of them singletons. CDR1 is SGDLS, CDR2 YYNGEE, per germline. Trimming removed 4 bases from V and 6 bases from J, with 19 bases in between. CDR3 length: 15 residues. The receptor's source is a man younger than 45 with glioma. Some clones in this sample may be carry-over from other donors' samples. The rearrangement uses TRBV9 and TRBJ1-2; a possible D gene is TRBD1 (5 bases). Material: PBMCs, obtained from a glioma patient whose treatment included an IDH1 peptide vaccine. As DNA, the CDR3 is TGTGCCAGCAGCCCCGGGGGGGAGGGAAGAGATGGCTACACCTTC. It yields the protein CASSPGGEGRDGYTF.